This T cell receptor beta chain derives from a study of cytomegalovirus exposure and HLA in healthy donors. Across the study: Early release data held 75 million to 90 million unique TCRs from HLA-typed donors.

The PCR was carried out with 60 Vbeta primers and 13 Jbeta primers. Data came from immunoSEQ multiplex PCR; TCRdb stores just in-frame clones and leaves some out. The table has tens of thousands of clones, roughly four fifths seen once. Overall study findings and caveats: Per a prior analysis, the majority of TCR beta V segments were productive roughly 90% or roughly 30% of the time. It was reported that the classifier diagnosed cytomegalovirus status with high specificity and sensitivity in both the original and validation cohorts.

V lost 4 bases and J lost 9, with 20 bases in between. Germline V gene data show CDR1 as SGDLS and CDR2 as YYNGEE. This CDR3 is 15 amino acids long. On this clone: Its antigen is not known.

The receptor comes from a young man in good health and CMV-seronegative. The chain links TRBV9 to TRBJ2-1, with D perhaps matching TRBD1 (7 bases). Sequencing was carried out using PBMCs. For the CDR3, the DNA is TGTGCCAGCAGCCCCAGGGGGGATCCAGGAATTGAGCAGTTCTTC. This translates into CASSPRGDPGIEQFF. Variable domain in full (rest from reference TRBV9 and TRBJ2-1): DSGVTQTPKHLITATGQRVTLRCSPRSGDLSVYWYQQSLDQGLQFLIQYYNGEERAKGNILERFSAQQFPDLHSELNLSSLELGDSALYFCASSPRGDPGIEQFFGPGTRLTVL.